These T cell receptor beta chains were read from a single sample in a study of tumor-infiltrating lymphocytes in primary liver carcinoma. TCRdb called the multiplex PCR reads again in MiXCR, with one record for every CDR3 protein. The sample includes 150,000 to 200,000 distinct CDR3 sequences, about 60% of them seen just once. The sample was peripheral blood. Receptor source: a man aged 40-55 years with primary liver carcinoma and hepatitis B virus infection. Both conserved end residues are part of each CDR3.

cdr3_aa,cdr3_length,j_call,v_call
CVRSFRGRAYNEQFF,15,TRBJ2-1,TRBV5-3
CASCLPPANEQFF,13,TRBJ2-1,TRBV11-2
CASSYGGWDTEAFF,14,TRBJ1-1,TRBV12-3/TRBV12-4
CASSHPSRWETQYF,14,TRBJ2-5,TRBV4-1
CASSHRSTSAYNEQLF,16,TRBJ2-1,TRBV6-5
CTCSLDRADTQYF,13,TRBJ2-3,TRBV11-2
CASSLGTGGVEQYF,14,TRBJ2-7,TRBV7-9
CAWSPGAEAFF,11,TRBJ1-1,TRBV30
CASRKWVVMNTEAFF,15,TRBJ1-1,TRBV6-2/TRBV6-3
CASSLGLSQNAIQYF,15,TRBJ2-4,TRBV5-6
CASSSVGSGFGSTGELFF,18,TRBJ2-2,TRBV11-2
CASSRRLAPYEQYF,14,TRBJ2-7,TRBV11-2
CAGSYRTKNEQFF,13,TRBJ2-1,TRBV2
CASSSAGTSSYNEQFF,16,TRBJ2-1,TRBV7-9
CASSLTSGRSYEQYF,15,TRBJ2-7,TRBV7-8
CSSSEKSVEAFF,12,TRBJ1-1,TRBV10-2
CASSQEDGQGPNQPQHF,17,TRBJ1-5,TRBV4-1
CATRQGTQETQYF,13,TRBJ2-5,TRBV10-2
CASSDYGVGEAFF,13,TRBJ1-1,TRBV6-1
CAVDRDTCNEQFF,13,TRBJ2-1,TRBV6-1
CASSVSGPRNTVYF,14,TRBJ1-3,TRBV7-9
CTSSSPGAFAKNIQYF,16,TRBJ2-4,TRBV11-2
CASSSFRDSGYEQYF,15,TRBJ2-7,TRBV11-2
CASSQDNLAKNIQYF,15,TRBJ2-4,TRBV4-2
CASSQDHGTSGGGVHNEQFF,20,TRBJ2-1,TRBV4-1
CSGQGGHGAWEQFF,14,TRBJ2-1,TRBV29-1